This TCR beta chain stems from a study of cytomegalovirus exposure and HLA in healthy donors (dated by TCRdb to about 2017). Looking at the study overall: An earlier analysis of approximately 600 of the donors reported more than 250 Gb of sequence data and 100 million to 130 million unique TCR beta sequences from around 200 million T cells. Genome-wide SNP genotypes for about 60% of the roughly 670 donors were used in a later genetic analysis, which treated that subset as a discovery cohort. A separate validation cohort of 100 to 150 different subjects was used in addition to the roughly 640-subject first cohort. A later analysis re-analyzed previously published TCR beta repertoires from about 730 donors and added high-resolution HLA genotyping to study TCR occurrence patterns. Donor age, sex, ethnicity and CMV serostatus were compiled together with the repertoire data. To predict cytomegalovirus infection status, the study combined high-throughput TCR immunosequencing, statistical association of individual TCRs with disease status, and machine learning. An early release covering 550 to 650 HLA-typed donors comprised approximately 290 gigabases of sequencing data and tens of millions of unique TCR sequences. The number of donors typed differed by locus, with about 629-640 for A, B, C, DRB1 and DQB1, more than 500 for DQA1, over 600 for DPA1, and roughly 450 for DPB1. Every discovery cohort repertoire had been produced on one sequencing platform. On average, about 240,000 unique TCR beta nucleotide sequences were sequenced per donor among a few hundred genotyped donors of the cohort, with roughly 19% of those sequences being non-productive. The T cell repertoires of around 730 subjects were profiled by immunosequencing and related to cytomegalovirus serostatus. Because of strong linkage in the cohort, 5 or 6 DR-DQ haplotypes were treated as single units for association and clustering. To decide whether each TCR beta V gene segment behaved as functional or pseudogenic, an earlier analysis of some 570 of the donors relied on high-throughput TCR beta sequencing. In the later analysis, no new phenotypic data were used to find candidate immune exposures; instead, reliance was placed on TCR beta sequences and their occurrence across donors. The aim of the study was to test whether cataloging public T cell receptors could identify signatures of past pathogen exposure. The genetic ancestry cluster associated with self-reported Caucasian donors included approximately 85% of the 398 genotyped donors. Class I and class II HLA loci were covered by the typing at four-digit resolution.

General findings and caveats noted by the study authors: In vitro tests confirmed that a few of the cytomegalovirus-associated TCR beta chains recognize cytomegalovirus antigens. The presence/absence analyses assumed that sequencing depth was roughly uniform across donors, and that assumption may not be true. According to a later analysis, parvovirus B19, influenza, CMV and Epstein-Barr virus appeared linked to several top co-occurrence clusters. Compared with the 666-donor mean, donors in an Asian-associated ancestry cluster had fewer N-insertions in productive TCRs, according to a later genetic analysis. Because HLA typing was missing for some donors at each locus, association tests included only the typed subset. It was suggested by the authors that the approach could potentially be generalized to other disease states and immunological phenotypes. At a false discovery rate of 0.05, a later analysis linked fewer than 20,000 TCR beta sequences to specific HLA alleles. Correlated functional status among segregating V segments might reflect linkage disequilibrium, but an unknown experimental factor could not be ruled out. The classifier was reported to diagnose cytomegalovirus status with high specificity and sensitivity in both the original cohort and the validation cohort. A cluster of highly shared sequence variants was judged likely to be a technical artifact of the sequencing pipeline. CMV serostatus was the only immune exposure information available for the cohort. A later analysis found that HLA-associated TCR beta chains were more clonally expanded and had lower generation probabilities than equally common non-associated chains. Some IMGT-functional V segments, including TRBV6-2 and TRBV6-3, could not be told apart with the 87-base-pair reads, so those segments were excluded. In an earlier analysis of several hundred of the donors, most TCR beta V segments were observed in productive rearrangements about 87% or about 30% of the time, broadly matching IMGT annotations. Most CMV-associated TCR beta chains appeared to be HLA-restricted in a later analysis, and the HLA associations seemed to be driven largely by CMV exposure. The cohort was sequenced for TCR beta chains only, and without alpha or paired-chain data the features that could be detected were limited. A further reported finding was that TCR beta sequences accurately predicted the HLA-A and HLA-B alleles for most subjects in the first cohort. Because counts were too low, seventeen rarely observed V segments, including chromosome 9 orphons, were excluded from the earlier analysis of roughly 580 of the donors. Strong co-occurrence of HLA alleles, especially DR and DQ, made assigning TCR associations to individual alleles difficult. A later analysis found that TCR association rates varied across HLA loci, with DRB1 alleles showing the most associated TCRs and HLA-C alleles the fewest. A total of about 150 TCR beta chains were listed by the study as associated with cytomegalovirus. A later genetic analysis associated a missense DCLRE1C variant with V-gene and J-gene trimming of TCR beta chains, and an independent cohort replicated the association. Across donors, most TCR sequences were observed very rarely, whereas some public TCRs were present in many individuals.

The protocol used for the library was the immunoSEQ multiplex PCR assay. For the multiplex PCR, a mixture combining 60 forward primers for TCR Vbeta segments and 13 reverse primers for TCR Jbeta segments was used. The CDR3 region of rearranged TCR beta genes was amplified from genomic DNA with a multiplex PCR assay. The amplified TCR beta libraries were sequenced on the Illumina HiSeq System as 87-base-pair reads. The paper's processing steps were these. Across the 600 to 700 repertoires, a later analysis counted tens of millions of unique TCR beta chains, some 11 million of which were shared by at least two donors. A nearest-neighbor algorithm error-corrected the raw reads and collapsed the reads into unique sequences, merging closely related sequences to remove PCR and sequencing errors. Alignment of CDR3 sequences to IMGT reference sequences was used to assign V, D and J gene segments. For a sequence to be retained, a match of at least six nucleotides was required to both a V gene segment and a J gene segment. Rearrangements were classified as productive when the CDR3 lacked stop codons and remained in frame with V and J, and all other rearrangements were classified as non-productive. CDR3 was defined according to IMGT convention as the region running from the second conserved V-encoded cysteine to the conserved J-encoded phenylalanine. Sequences without an unambiguous match to a single V gene segment were excluded from the earlier analysis of about 630 of the donors. An earlier analysis of a few hundred of the donors called V segments functional above 56.7% productive rearrangements and segregating when the between-donor standard deviation exceeded 5%. A statistical classification framework was built to diagnose cytomegalovirus status from the catalog of TCR beta chain sequences. V and J gene assignment, in a later analysis, came from comparing TCR nucleotide sequences with IMGT/GENE-DB human TR gene sequences. Using the TCRdist pipeline, a later analysis assigned CDR3 sequences along with most-parsimonious VDJ recombination scenarios. In a later analysis, each TCR beta chain was defined by its CDR3 amino acid sequence together with its V-gene family, and reads lacking a unique V-gene family were excluded. To address suspected cross-contamination and a sequencing artifact, a later analysis removed a few hundred highly shared, low-generation-probability nucleotide sequences. In a later analysis, a clonal expansion index for each public chain was calculated from normalized within-repertoire ranks of inferred template counts. In a later analysis, generation probabilities were computed using a VDJ recombination model fitted to out-of-frame rearrangements, and the results were checked against IGoR. In a later analysis, hypergeometric tests were used to score TCR-TCR, TCR-HLA and TCR-CMV co-occurrence, with a repertoire-size bias correction applied to TCR pairs. False discovery rates were estimated in a later analysis by permuting HLA or CMV assignments 20 times. In a later analysis, co-occurring TCRs were grouped using DBSCAN, and TCRdist sequence similarity was added for clustering within HLA-allele-positive subsets. Co-occurrence clustering excluded repertoires with fewer than 30,000 or more than 120,000 public chains, plus five with anomalous nucleotide sharing. Here the immuneACCESS table is served through TCRdb, limited to in-frame sequences with V and J called. Missing clones are a known gap in these copies; in checked studies unresolved V genes cover under half, and the rest lacks a known reason. The V and J calls and clone size were taken over from that table, and D and trimming were inferred from the DNA. The sample has tens of thousands of clones on record, around 81% of them singletons. The top ten clones comprise less than 7% of the sample.

The cohort comprised 666 healthy bone marrow donors. At the time of sampling, every cohort member was nominally healthy, though immune exposures that went unrecorded were likely present. The donor was CMV seronegative and belonged to the group of 352 seronegative cohort members. Every donor gave a peripheral blood sample, and the peripheral blood mononuclear cells from that sample were used for TCR beta sequencing. Genomic DNA extraction from the blood cell samples was performed with the Qiagen DNeasy Blood Extraction Kit. Looking up the germline V gene (reference sequence) yields CDR1 LNHDA and CDR2 SQIVND. CDR3 length: 14 amino acids, cysteine to phenylalanine. Solely the CDR3 DNA is kept, with 42 bases framed from the first base. Trimming costs V 5 bases and J 4 bases, and their ends lie 14 bases apart. A remark on this clone: The antigen this receptor binds is unknown. Base qualities are not recorded, but no much larger clone differs from it by a single base.

The rearrangement joined TRBV19 to TRBJ1-1; a tentative D match to TRBD1 spans 6 bases. This clonotype was sampled from a male donor in good health and CMV-seronegative. Specimen: PBMCs. The nucleotides are TGTGCCAGTAGTCGCAGACAGGAACTCACTGAAGCTTTCTTT. It specifies CASSRRQELTEAFF.